A single sample is the source of the 23 T cell receptor beta chains below, sequenced in a study of T cell repertoires in aging, cancer and after chemotherapy. Multiplex touch-down PCR with TRB-A/B primers amplified rearranged V-D-J TRB sequences. TCRdb re-called the multiplex PCR reads with MiXCR, one entry per CDR3 protein. The sample lists thousands of distinct CDR3 sequences; less than 25% were seen once. Peripheral blood genomic DNA, not sorted cells or RNA, was the template. Sample: blood. These receptors originate from a human donor with a solid tumor.

Details on this clonotype: A read error may be the cause here, since a much bigger clone is one base away. The CDR3 end shows no conserved phenylalanine or tryptophan, and so a read error is likely. The genes are TRBV5-6 and TRBJ2-1, with TRBD2 as a possible D gene (5 bases). Per the germline V gene, CDR1 is SGHDT and CDR2 is YYEEEE. The CDR3 spans 15 residues. Trimming stripped 3 bases from V and 1 base from J, with 11 bases between. CDR3 in amino acids: CASSWVARSYNEQFV. In DNA, the CDR3 is TGTGCCAGCAGCTGGGTAGCGCGATCCTACAATGAGCAGTTCGTC.

V gene TRBV15 combines with J gene TRBJ2-1, with D maybe TRBD1 (5 bases). V shed 0 bases and J shed 12 bases, with 18 bases lying between them. The CDR3 spans 15 residues. Germline V gene data show CDR1 as LNHNV and CDR2 as YYDKDF (reference sequence). CDR3 nucleotides: TGTGCCACCAGCAGAGAAGGGGAAGCCTATGTAGGGCAGTTCTTC. Translated, it gives CATSREGEAYVGQFF. Variable domain in full (rest from reference TRBV15 and TRBJ2-1): DAMVIQNPRYQVTQFGKPVTLSCSQTLNHNVMYWYQQKSSQAPKLLFHYYDKDFNNEADTPDNFQSRRPNTSFCFLDIRSPGLGDTAMYLCATSREGEAYVGQFFGPGTRLTVL.

This clonotype was seen only a few times. The chain employs TRBV5-1 and TRBJ1-5; no reliable D call. Per germline, CDR1 SGHRS and CDR2 YFSETQ. The CDR3 totals 15 residues. Trimming pared 2 bases from V and 0 bases from J, leaving 9 bases between. CDR3 in DNA: TGCGCCAGCAGCTTTAACGGGGATAGCAATCAGCCCCAGCATTTT. Translating it yields CASSFNGDSNQPQHF.

Judged by abundance, this clonotype is medium-sized. V is TRBV15 and J is TRBJ2-7; D call uncertain. The germline V gene encodes CDR1 LNHNV and CDR2 YYDKDF (reference sequence). CDR3 size: 15 residues. V shed 0 bases and J shed 7 bases, with 16 bases lying between them. CDR3 residues: CATSRDLTVDGEQYF. Written as DNA, the CDR3 is TGTGCCACCAGCAGAGATCTAACAGTGGACGGGGAGCAGTACTTC.

The chain uses TRBV7-9 and TRBJ1-2; TRBD1 is a possible D gene (6 bases). Trimming left V 5 bases short and J 7 bases short, with 20 bases between. The CDR3 sequence is 15 residues long. Germline assignment: CDR1 SEHNR and CDR2 FQNEAQ (reference sequence). The CDR3 here is CASSLNQGLRSGYTF. CDR3 coding DNA: TGTGCCAGCAGCCTCAATCAGGGGTTAAGGTCTGGCTACACCTTC.

Comment on this clonotype: One base away lies a much larger clone, so this may be a sequencing read error. This sequence joins TRBV6-2 or TRBV6-3 and TRBJ1-6; D is perhaps TRBD1 (6 bases). The germline V and J ends were trimmed by 5 bases and 9 bases, with 23 bases remaining between them. Germline V lookup: CDR1 MNHEY, CDR2 SVGEGT. There are 17 residues in the CDR3. This chain's CDR3 is CASSHLQGPTVGSPLHF. Here the CDR3 DNA reads TGTGCCAGCAGTCATCTTCAGGGGCCAACAGTAGGTTCACCCCTCCACTTT.

This clonotype has just a few counts. The chain couples TRBV5-1 to TRBJ2-2; D may be TRBD1 or TRBD2 (5 bases each). Germline values: CDR1 SGHRS, CDR2 YFSETQ. Trimming removed 4 bases from V and 5 bases from J, with 15 bases in between. The CDR3 totals 15 residues. In DNA form, the CDR3 reads TGCGCCAGCAGCCCATGGGACGGAACAACCGGGGAGCTGTTTTTT. Residues: CASSPWDGTTGELFF.

This clonotype is labeled as medium-sized. The chain joins TRBV5-6 to TRBJ2-3, with D unclear. This CDR3 has 13 residues. V lost 6 bases to trimming and J lost 3 bases, with 11 bases between them. Looked up from germline, CDR1 is SGHDT and CDR2 is YYEEEE. The CDR3 bases are TGTGCCAGCACCAACATCGGGACAGATACGCAGTATTTT. Translation: CASTNIGTDTQYF. The full variable domain, completed using reference TRBV5-6 and TRBJ2-3, is DAGVTQSPTHLIKTRGQQVTLRCSPKSGHDTVSWYQQALGQGPQFIFQYYEEEERQRGNFPDRFSGHQFPNYSSELNVNALLLGDSALYLCASTNIGTDTQYFGPGTRLTVL.

This clonotype was seen more than once but under ten times. This chain uses TRBV2 with TRBJ1-2, with D possibly TRBD1 on 6 matching bases. Trimming left V 3 bases short and J 7 bases short, with 9 bases between. Germline CDR1 is SNHLY and CDR2 is FYNNEI. The CDR3 totals 12 residues. The CDR3 loop is CASSDSGAGYTF. As DNA, the CDR3 is TGTGCCAGCAGTGACTCGGGGGCTGGCTACACCTTC.

This clonotype is termed medium-sized (0.01 to 0.1%). V and J are TRBV5-4 and TRBJ2-3; TRBD2 matches at 8 bases. Trimming took 7 bases from V and 5 from J; bases not matched to a gene: 9. Germline-derived CDR1 and CDR2 are SGHNT and YYREEE (reference sequence). The CDR3 has 14 residues. This CDR3 reads CASLGRGAGDTQYF. DNA of the CDR3: TGTGCCAGCCTAGGGCGGGGGGCAGGAGATACGCAGTATTTT.

As for this clonotype: Its ends do not fully match the called genes, so a read error is possible. The chain recombines TRBV5-6 with TRBJ2-7; possibly TRBD1 or TRBD2 for D (5 bases each). There are 15 residues in the CDR3. CDR1 is SGHDT, CDR2 YYEEEE, per germline. The CDR3 nucleotides read TGCGCCAGCAGCTTGGTTTCGGGACGGTTCTACGAGCAGTACTTC. This translates into CASSLVSGRFYEQYF.

The rearrangement joins TRBV5-1 to TRBJ1-2, with D perhaps matching TRBD1 (5 bases). Germline V gene data show CDR1 as SGHRS and CDR2 as YFSETQ. Trimming took off 0 bases at V and 6 bases at J, with 9 bases between the two ends. The CDR3 consists of 13 residues. The CDR3 protein is CASSLAEGDGYTF. CDR3 bases: TGCGCCAGCAGCTTGGCGGAAGGGGATGGCTACACCTTC.

By its share, this clonotype is medium-sized. The CDR3 bases are TGTGCCACCAGCAGGCCCGGGACAGCTTCCTCTGGAAACACCATATATTTT. It specifies CATSRPGTASSGNTIYF. The gene calls are TRBV15 and TRBJ1-3; 7 nucleotides line up with TRBD1. The CDR3 has 17 amino acids. V trimming: 3 bases; J trimming: 0 bases; junction bases outside the gene matches: 8. The germline V gene has CDR1 LNHNV and CDR2 YYDKDF (reference sequence).

By sample share, this clonotype is medium-sized. The genes are TRBV19 and TRBJ1-5; D gene unclear. The V end lost 0 bases, the J end lost 2 bases, and 11 bases lay between the germline ends. Germline assignment: CDR1 LNHDA and CDR2 SQIVND (reference sequence). The CDR3 loop spans 16 amino acids. CDR3 nucleotides: TGTGCCAGTAGTATAGATTGGGCGCGGGGCAATCAGCCCCAGCATTTT. Encoded protein: CASSIDWARGNQPQHF.

By share, this clonotype ranks as medium-sized. This chain joins TRBV5-4 and TRBJ2-3; D is ambiguous. The CDR3 spans 12 residues. Trimming cost V 0 bases and J 2 bases, with 1 base left between them. Germline values: CDR1 SGHNT, CDR2 YYREEE (reference sequence). CDR3 amino acids: CASSLDTDTQYF. The CDR3, as DNA: TGTGCCAGCAGCTTGGACACAGATACGCAGTATTTT.

By share, this clonotype ranks as medium-sized. V is TRBV29-1 and J is TRBJ1-1; tentatively, D is TRBD1 (6 bases). V gave up 2 bases and J gave up 9 bases, with 16 bases separating them. The length of the CDR3 is 13 residues. Germline V gene sequence: CDR1 SQVTM, CDR2 ANQGSEA. CDR3 bases: TGCAGCGTTGAACCGCGCTGGGGGGGCCAAGCTTTCTTT. Translated, it gives CSVEPRWGGQAFF.

The V call is TRBV5-1, the J call TRBJ1-1, with TRBD1 matching 7 bases. Germline V gene data show CDR1 as SGHRS and CDR2 as YFSETQ. Trimming cost V 0 bases and J 1 base; bases outside gene matches: 3. The CDR3 runs to 15 residues. The CDR3 loop reads CASSLAGTANTEAFF. CDR3 coding DNA: TGCGCCAGCAGCTTGGCCGGGACAGCGAACACTGAAGCTTTCTTT.

V is TRBV4-3 and J is TRBJ1-4; D is unclear. Germline loops: CDR1 LGHNA, CDR2 YSLEER. The CDR3 sequence is 15 residues long. Trimming removed 1 base from V and 4 bases from J, with 10 bases in between. The CDR3 DNA follows: TGCGCCAGCAGCCAAGTGTCAGGATTTAATGAAAAACTGTTTTTT. Translating gives CASSQVSGFNEKLFF.

Within the sample, this clonotype is medium-sized. CDR3 region: CASSSVDTEAFF. The CDR3 DNA is TGTGCCAGCAGTTCGGTGGACACTGAAGCTTTCTTT. This chain links TRBV6-5 with TRBJ1-1; D gene ambiguous. The CDR3 extends over 12 amino acids. Trimming pared 4 bases from V and 3 bases from J, leaving 6 bases between. CDR1 is MNHEY and CDR2 is SVGAGI in the germline V gene.

In its sample, this clonotype was seen a few times. The chain joins TRBV27 to TRBJ1-5; D is possibly TRBD1 (5 bases). The CDR3 spans 14 residues. V gave up 10 bases and J gave up 0 bases, with 13 bases separating them. Germline values: CDR1 MNHEY, CDR2 SMNVEV (reference sequence). CDR3 region: CATGGGNSNQPQHF. The CDR3, as DNA: TGTGCCACCGGGGGGGGAAATAGCAATCAGCCCCAGCATTTT.

With regard to this clonotype: A much larger clone lies a single base off, so this may be a read error. The chain uses TRBV29-1 and TRBJ1-2; tentatively, D is TRBD1 (5 bases). The V gene's germline CDR1 is SQVTM and CDR2 ANQGSEA. There are 11 residues in the CDR3. The CDR3: CGVTAGGGYTF. As DNA, the CDR3 is TGCGGCGTCACAGCGGGGGGTGGCTACACCTTC.

This clonotype was seen once. V gene TRBV20-1 combines with J gene TRBJ2-2; perhaps TRBD2 as D (7 bases). Trimming removed 5 bases at V and 5 bases at J, with 21 bases between. The CDR3 extends over 16 amino acids. The germline gives CDR1 DFQATT, CDR2 SNEGSKA (reference sequence). The CDR3 spells CSASVGGAAETGELFF. The CDR3 bases are TGCAGTGCTTCGGTGGGGGGGGCCGCGGAGACCGGGGAGCTGTTTTTT.

This clonotype appeared a few times. The J gene is TRBJ1-5, the V gene TRBV10-3; D is possibly TRBD1 (5 bases). V lost 5 bases to trimming and J lost 5 bases, with 16 bases between them. The CDR3 length is 15 residues. In germline, CDR1 is ENHRY, CDR2 SYGVKD. The CDR3 DNA reads as TGTGCCATCAGTTTAACTATACTGGGGGATCAGCCCCAGCATTTT. Its translation: CAISLTILGDQPQHF.